A single sample is the source of the 6 T cell receptor beta chains below, sequenced in a study of blood T cell repertoires in COVID-19. Using immunoSEQ multiplex PCR, the repertoire was profiled, and TCRdb retains in-frame clones only, with some absent. The sample lists fewer than 250,000 clones, 80% to 85% seen once, with 20% in the top ten. The sequencing sample was made of peripheral blood. These receptor sequences come from a human donor in a cohort sampled during active COVID-19.

The chain combines TRBV3-1 (or the pseudogene TRBV3-2) with TRBJ2-3, with D possibly being TRBD2 (6 bases). Trimming shortened V by 2 bases and J by 2 bases, and 11 bases separated the two germline ends. Looked up from germline, CDR1 is LGHDT and CDR2 is YNNKEL (reference sequence). The CDR3 has 15 residues. The CDR3 region has the DNA TGTGCCAGCAGCCAATATCGGGAGTTCACAGATACGCAGTATTTT. Translating it yields CASSQYREFTDTQYF.

The chain has TRBV29-1 and TRBJ1-3; TRBD1 aligns across 7 bases. The trim removed 4 bases at V and 4 bases at J, leaving 16 bases unmatched. This CDR3 is 17 amino acids long. The germline gives CDR1 SQVTM, CDR2 ANQGSEA. The CDR3: CSVVLFSRQGEGNTIYF. CDR3 sequence (DNA): TGCAGCGTTGTACTTTTTAGCCGACAGGGTGAAGGAAACACCATATATTTT.

This chain connects TRBV4-2 to TRBJ1-3; unclear D gene. Trimming took 1 base from V and 3 from J, leaving 7 bases between them. Per the germline V gene, CDR1 is LGHNA and CDR2 is YNFKEQ. The CDR3 has 14 residues. Here the CDR3 DNA reads TGTGCCAGCAGCCAAGCGGGTTATGGAAACACCATATATTTT. Translating gives CASSQAGYGNTIYF.

V usage is TRBV7-9 and J usage is TRBJ1-2; D unclear. Trimming took 3 bases from V and 5 from J, leaving 10 bases between them. Germline loops: CDR1 SEHNR, CDR2 FQNEAQ (reference sequence). This CDR3 is built from 13 residues. CDR3 nucleotides: TGTGCCAGCAGCTTTACTCAACCTTATGGCTACACCTTC. As protein: CASSFTQPYGYTF.

This chain uses TRBV5-6 with TRBJ1-2; no clear D. This CDR3 is built from 9 residues. Germline V gene sequence: CDR1 SGHDT, CDR2 YYEEEE. V was pared by 9 bases and J by 4 bases, with 4 bases between. In DNA form, the CDR3 reads TGTGCCACCATCTATGGCTACACCTTC. Protein: CATIYGYTF.

The chain carries TRBV28 and TRBJ1-2; maybe TRBD1 (5 bases). Germline V gives CDR1 MDHEN, CDR2 SYDVKM. The CDR3 spans 12 residues. V was cut by 5 bases and J by 8 bases, with 12 bases left in between. The CDR3 sequence is CASSKFRGGYTF. In DNA, the CDR3 is TGTGCCAGCAGTAAGTTTAGGGGCGGCTACACCTTC.